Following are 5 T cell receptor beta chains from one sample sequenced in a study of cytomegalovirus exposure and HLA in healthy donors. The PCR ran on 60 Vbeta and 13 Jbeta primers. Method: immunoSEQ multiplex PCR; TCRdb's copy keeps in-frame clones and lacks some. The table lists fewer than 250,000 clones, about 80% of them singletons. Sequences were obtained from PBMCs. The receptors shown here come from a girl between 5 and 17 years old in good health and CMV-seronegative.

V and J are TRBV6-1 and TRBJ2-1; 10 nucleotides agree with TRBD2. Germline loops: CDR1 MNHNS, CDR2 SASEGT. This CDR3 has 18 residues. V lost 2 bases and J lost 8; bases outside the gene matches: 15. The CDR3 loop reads CASSEIGLAATKAYEQFF. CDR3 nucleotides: TGTGCCAGCAGTGAAATTGGACTAGCGGCCACAAAGGCGTATGAGCAGTTCTTC.

The DNA for the CDR3 is TGTGCCAGCAGCCTAGGACAGGTGAATAGCGTCGGCTCTGGAAACACCATATATTTT. Translating it yields CASSLGQVNSVGSGNTIYF. This sequence joins TRBV9 and TRBJ1-3, with 7 bases identical to TRBD1. Germline V gene data show CDR1 as SGDLS and CDR2 as YYNGEE. CDR3 length: 19 residues. The junction had 16 bases not matched to a gene; V was cut back by 4 bases and J by 0 bases. The full variable domain, in which reference TRBV9 and TRBJ1-3 provide the parts outside the CDR3, is DSGVTQTPKHLITATGQRVTLRCSPRSGDLSVYWYQQSLDQGLQFLIQYYNGEERAKGNILERFSAQQFPDLHSELNLSSLELGDSALYFCASSLGQVNSVGSGNTIYFGEGSWLTVV.

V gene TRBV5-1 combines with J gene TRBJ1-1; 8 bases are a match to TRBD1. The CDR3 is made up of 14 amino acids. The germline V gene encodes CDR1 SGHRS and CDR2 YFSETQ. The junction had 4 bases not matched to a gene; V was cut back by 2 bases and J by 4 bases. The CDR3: CASSLGQGGTEAFF. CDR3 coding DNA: TGCGCCAGCAGCTTAGGACAGGGAGGCACTGAAGCTTTCTTT.

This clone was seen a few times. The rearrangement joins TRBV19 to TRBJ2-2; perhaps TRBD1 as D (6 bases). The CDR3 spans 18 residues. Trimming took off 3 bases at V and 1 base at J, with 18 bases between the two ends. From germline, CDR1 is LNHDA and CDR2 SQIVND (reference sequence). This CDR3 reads CASSIRLTGRGNTGELFF. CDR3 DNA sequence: TGTGCCAGTAGTATTAGGCTTACAGGGCGAGGGAACACCGGGGAGCTGTTTTTT.

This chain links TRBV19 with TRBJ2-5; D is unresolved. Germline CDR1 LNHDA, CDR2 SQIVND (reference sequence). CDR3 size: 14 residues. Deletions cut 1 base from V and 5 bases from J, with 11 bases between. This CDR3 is CASSIASASETQYF. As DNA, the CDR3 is TGTGCCAGTAGTATAGCCTCTGCGTCGGAGACCCAGTACTTC.